This T cell receptor beta chain was sequenced in a study of early T cells in non-severe SARS-CoV-2 infection. Study context: Chains were unpaired, as sequencing was done on bulk RNA from unsorted whole blood. Points from the study as a whole: VDJdb matching, biased toward anti-spike CD8 responses, missed private and CD4 specificities.

A remark on this clonotype: No antigen is known for it.

Molecules of cDNA were individually given unique molecular identifiers that were attached to them. TCRdb fed the 5' RACE reads into MiXCR, producing one record per CDR3 protein. Among 75,000 to 80,000 distinct CDR3 sequences listed, roughly 9.6% were seen once. CDR1 is SGHVS and CDR2 is FNYEAQ in the germline V gene. CDR3 length equals 13 residues. Trimming removed 5 bases from V and 10 bases from J; junction bases left unmatched: 5. The rearrangement links TRBV7-6 to TRBJ2-1; TRBD1 matches 10 bases. This TCR was sampled from an adult who was a healthcare worker with PCR-confirmed SARS-CoV-2 infection or an uninfected control (not recorded which). Sequences were obtained from whole blood. The CDR3 sequence is CASSRQGAWEQFF. The CDR3 bases are TGTGCCAGCAGCAGACAGGGGGCATGGGAGCAGTTCTTC.